One and the same sample provided the 4 T cell receptor beta chains below, sequenced in a study of T cell repertoires in cytomegalovirus infection. No antigens are known for them. Each CDR3 protein gets one entry after TCRdb re-called the reads with MiXCR. The table records about 470,000 distinct CDR3 sequences, more than 40% of them present only once. Sequencing was performed on cultured PBMCs, taken from culture after CMV antigen stimulation. Source of these receptors: a human donor in good health (CMV status not recorded). Some clones in this sample may be carry-over from other donors' samples.

This sequence joins TRBV5-6 and TRBJ2-7; TRBD2 matches 12 bases. CDR1 is SGHDT and CDR2 is YYEEEE in the germline V gene. The CDR3 runs to 17 residues. V lost 1 base to trimming and J lost 1 base; unmatched junction nucleotides: 6. The CDR3 loop is CASSLRPSGRASYEQYF. CDR3 DNA: TGTGCCAGCAGCTTGCGCCCTAGCGGGAGGGCTTCCTACGAGCAGTACTTC.

There are a few counts of this clonotype. The chain couples TRBV11-3 to TRBJ2-2; D gene unclear. Per the germline V gene, CDR1 is SGHNT and CDR2 is YENEEA. Trimming removed 0 bases from V and 4 bases from J, with 9 bases in between. The CDR3 loop spans 15 amino acids. The CDR3 DNA reads as TGTGCCAGCAGCTTAGAGGGGATAGCCACCGGGGAGCTGTTTTTT. Translation: CASSLEGIATGELFF.

The CDR3 region is CSANPDQFGEQFF. The CDR3 DNA follows: TGCAGTGCTAACCCGGACCAATTTGGGGAGCAGTTCTTC. This chain joins TRBV20-1 and TRBJ2-1, with D hard to call. This CDR3 has 13 residues. V was pared by 4 bases and J by 10 bases, with 17 bases between. Germline V gene data show CDR1 as DFQATT and CDR2 as SNEGSKA (reference sequence).

This chain uses TRBV11-2 with TRBJ2-3; D ambiguous. In germline, CDR1 is SGHAT, CDR2 FQNNGV. The ends were cut back, 1 base at V and 4 bases at J, with 12 bases in the middle. The CDR3 has 15 amino acids. The DNA of the CDR3 is TGTGCCAGCAGCTTAGGGTACTCTTTCTCAGATACGCAGTATTTT. It encodes CASSLGYSFSDTQYF.